This TCR beta chain was sequenced in a study of response to subunit inactivated influenza vaccine. Overall study results and limits: Authors suggested few new T cells are recruited by each seasonal influenza vaccination.

Regarding this clonotype: Its antigen is not identified.

The CDR3 extends over 16 amino acids. With 6 bases clipped from V and 0 bases from J, the junction kept 6 bases outside the gene matches. TCRdb passed the RT-PCR reads through MiXCR, listing each CDR3 protein once. The sample lists hundreds of thousands of distinct CDR3 sequences, 7.6% occurring once. The material was PBMCs from blood, obtained roughly 24 months after vaccination. The chain has TRBV12-3 or TRBV12-4 and TRBJ2-1; 9 bases align to TRBD2. This TCR came from a man between 50 and 69 years old who received an inactivated influenza vaccine. This CDR3 reads CASRPSGIASYNEQFF. DNA of the CDR3: TGTGCCAGCAGACCTAGCGGGATAGCCTCCTACAATGAGCAGTTCTTC.